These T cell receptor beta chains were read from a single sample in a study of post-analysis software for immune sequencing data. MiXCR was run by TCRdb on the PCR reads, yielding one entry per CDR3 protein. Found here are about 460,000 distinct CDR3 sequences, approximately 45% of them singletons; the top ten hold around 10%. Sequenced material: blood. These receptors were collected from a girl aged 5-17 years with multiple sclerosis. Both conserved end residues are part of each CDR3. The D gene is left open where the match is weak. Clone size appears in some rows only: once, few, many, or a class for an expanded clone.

CASSYRSKATNEKLFF	TGTGCCAGCAGCTACAGGAGCAAGGCAACTAATGAAAAACTGTTTTTT	TRBJ1-4	16	-	TRBV7-2	-
CASSQGSGSLATDTQYF	TGCGCCAGCAGCCAGGGGAGCGGGAGTTTGGCCACAGATACGCAGTATTTT	TRBJ2-3	17	TRBD2	TRBV4-1	-
CASSFGGGEQFF	TGTGCCAGCAGCTTTGGGGGGGGTGAGCAGTTCTTC	TRBJ2-1	12	TRBD2	TRBV7-9	-
CASSPAPSGSLGTQYF	TGTGCCAGCAGCCCCGCCCCTAGCGGGAGTCTGGGTACGCAGTATTTT	TRBJ2-3	16	TRBD2	TRBV7-2	-
CATPGQGGSLTNNEQFF	TGTGCCACCCCCGGACAGGGGGGTTCTTTAACGAACAATGAGCAGTTCTTC	TRBJ2-1	17	TRBD1	TRBV7-2	few
CASSYSTGGSYEQYF	TGTGCCAGCAGTTACTCGACAGGGGGGTCCTACGAGCAGTACTTC	TRBJ2-7	15	TRBD1	TRBV6-5	-
CSARDGADQETQYF	TGCAGTGCTAGAGATGGGGCAGATCAAGAGACCCAGTACTTC	TRBJ2-5	14	-	TRBV20-1	-
CASSPLESSYNEQFF	TGTGCCAGCTCGCCCCTTGAAAGCTCCTACAATGAGCAGTTCTTC	TRBJ2-1	15	-	TRBV27	-
CSVETGVYNEQFF	TGCAGCGTTGAGACAGGGGTTTACAATGAGCAGTTCTTC	TRBJ2-1	13	TRBD1	TRBV29-1	-
CSAPIFDEQFF	TGCAGTGCCCCTATATTCGATGAGCAGTTCTTC	TRBJ2-1	11	-	TRBV20-1	once
CASSLRQGNSPLHF	TGTGCCAGCAGTTTACGGCAGGGGAATTCACCCCTCCACTTT	TRBJ1-6	14	-	TRBV28	-
CASRTGQQVWNTGELFF	TGTGCCAGCAGGACGGGACAACAAGTATGGAACACCGGGGAGCTGTTTTTT	TRBJ2-2	17	-	TRBV2	-
CASSLIDFQNEKLFF	TGCGCCAGCAGCTTGATCGACTTTCAGAATGAAAAACTGTTTTTT	TRBJ1-4	15	-	TRBV5-1	-
CASSLSSGRRAEQFF	TGCGCCAGCAGCCTATCTAGCGGGAGGAGAGCTGAGCAGTTCTTC	TRBJ2-1	15	TRBD2	TRBV5-1	few
CASSQDAYNEQFF	TGTGCCAGCAGCCAAGATGCCTACAATGAGCAGTTCTTC	TRBJ2-1	13	-	TRBV4-2	-
CASSQLAGKTGELFF	TGCGCCAGCAGCCAACTAGCGGGAAAGACCGGGGAGCTGTTTTTT	TRBJ2-2	15	TRBD2	TRBV4-1	-
CASNSPRTGVTGELFF	TGCGCCAGTAACAGTCCCAGGACAGGAGTAACCGGGGAGCTGTTTTTT	TRBJ2-2	16	TRBD1	TRBV5-1	once
CASRPGTHSYEQYF	TGTGCCAGCAGGCCCGGGACACATTCCTACGAGCAGTACTTC	TRBJ2-7	14	-	TRBV12-3/TRBV12-4	few
CASGLVRGGAGYGYTF	TGTGCTAGTGGTTTGGTACGCGGGGGCGCGGGCTATGGCTACACCTTC	TRBJ1-2	16	-	TRBV12-5	few
CSASRGQTDQPQHF	TGCAGTGCTAGTCGTGGACAGACGGATCAGCCCCAGCATTTT	TRBJ1-5	14	-	TRBV20-1	-
CASSSPSRGTTLQPQHF	TGTGCCAGCAGTTCACCTTCCCGCGGGACTACCCTTCAGCCCCAGCATTTT	TRBJ1-5	17	-	TRBV27	-
CASSFGQGPNEQYF	TGCGCCAGCAGCTTCGGACAGGGTCCTAACGAGCAGTACTTC	TRBJ2-7	14	TRBD1	TRBV5-1	few
CASSLRREINQPQHF	TGTGCCAGCAGTCTTCGAAGGGAAATTAATCAGCCCCAGCATTTT	TRBJ1-5	15	-	TRBV25-1	-
CASSSSPSGGGANVLTF	TGTGCCAGCAGCTCCTCTCCGAGCGGGGGAGGGGCCAACGTCCTGACTTTC	TRBJ2-6	17	TRBD2	TRBV28	-
CASRDIKPPYEQYF	TGTGCCAGCAGAGATATCAAGCCCCCTTACGAGCAGTACTTC	TRBJ2-7	14	-	TRBV12-3/TRBV12-4	-
CASSPTGGYYNEQFF	TGTGCCAGCAGCCCTACGGGGGGTTATTACAATGAGCAGTTCTTC	TRBJ2-1	15	TRBD2	TRBV4-2	-
CASSLGVQRFNYGYTF	TGCGCCAGCAGCTTGGGAGTGCAGAGATTTAACTATGGCTACACCTTC	TRBJ1-2	16	-	TRBV5-1	-
CASSPQNSGLADTDTQYF	TGTGCCAGCTCACCACAGAACTCCGGACTAGCGGACACAGATACGCAGTATTTT	TRBJ2-3	18	TRBD2	TRBV18	few
CSVRGRVSYEQYF	TGCAGTGTCAGAGGGCGGGTTTCCTACGAGCAGTACTTC	TRBJ2-7	13	-	TRBV20-1	few
CSAREEAAGGLLEQFF	TGCAGTGCTAGAGAGGAGGCTGCGGGGGGGCTTTTGGAGCAGTTCTTC	TRBJ2-1	16	TRBD2	TRBV20-1	-
CASIRQGANTEAFF	TGTGCCAGCATCCGTCAGGGGGCGAACACTGAAGCTTTCTTT	TRBJ1-1	14	TRBD1	TRBV2	once
CASSLEMTTEAFF	TGTGCCAGCAGCTTGGAGATGACCACTGAAGCTTTCTTT	TRBJ1-1	13	-	TRBV7-3	-
CASSSTGARTDTQYF	TGTGCCAGCAGTTCAACAGGGGCTCGCACAGATACGCAGTATTTT	TRBJ2-3	15	TRBD1	TRBV12-3/TRBV12-4	few
CSVPRTGVSYEQYF	TGCAGCGTCCCCCGGACAGGGGTATCCTACGAGCAGTACTTC	TRBJ2-7	14	TRBD1	TRBV29-1	-
CASSFPDRGAKGYTF	TGTGCCAGCAGTTTCCCCGACAGGGGGGCTAAGGGCTACACCTTC	TRBJ1-2	15	TRBD1	TRBV28	few
CASSLRPWQDRGEQFF	TGCGCCAGCAGCCTAAGACCGTGGCAGGATCGGGGTGAGCAGTTCTTC	TRBJ2-1	16	-	TRBV5-1	-
CANSLVTGGYNEQFF	TGCGCCAACAGCTTGGTCACAGGGGGGTACAATGAGCAGTTCTTC	TRBJ2-1	15	TRBD1	TRBV5-1	-
CASAEQETQYF	TGTGCTAGTGCCGAACAAGAGACCCAGTACTTC	TRBJ2-5	11	-	TRBV12-5	-
CASRHRDIPINEQFF	TGTGCCAGCAGGCACAGGGACATTCCCATCAATGAGCAGTTCTTC	TRBJ2-1	15	-	TRBV6-2/TRBV6-3	-
CSVQEVGAGELFF	TGCAGCGTCCAGGAGGTTGGGGCCGGGGAGCTGTTTTTT	TRBJ2-2	13	-	TRBV29-1	many
CSAQQGPRTDTQYF	TGCAGTGCGCAACAGGGGCCACGCACAGATACGCAGTATTTT	TRBJ2-3	14	TRBD1	TRBV20-1	-
CASTPDGVNEQYF	TGTGCCAGCACCCCCGATGGGGTCAATGAGCAGTACTTC	TRBJ2-7	13	-	TRBV7-3	-
CASSRGWGDEQYF	TGTGCCAGCTCGAGGGGTTGGGGGGACGAGCAGTACTTC	TRBJ2-7	13	-	TRBV27	few
CASSDSAGPYNEQFF	TGTGCCAGCAGTGACTCAGCGGGCCCCTACAATGAGCAGTTCTTC	TRBJ2-1	15	-	TRBV6-4	-
CASSWDRGNTEAFF	TGTGCCAGCAGTTGGGACAGAGGGAACACTGAAGCTTTCTTT	TRBJ1-1	14	TRBD1	TRBV2	-
CASRPLREEADTQYF	TGCGCCAGCAGACCGTTGCGAGAGGAGGCAGATACGCAGTATTTT	TRBJ2-3	15	-	TRBV5-1	-
CASSFRQGGGETQYF	TGTGCCAGCAGTTTCCGACAGGGGGGGGGAGAGACCCAGTACTTC	TRBJ2-5	15	TRBD1	TRBV25-1	-
CASSQVTGGRQPQHF	TGCGCCAGCAGCCAAGTCACAGGGGGTCGACAGCCCCAGCATTTT	TRBJ1-5	15	TRBD1	TRBV4-1	-
CASRSGRVMDEQYF	TGTGCCAGCAGAAGCGGGAGGGTCATGGACGAGCAGTACTTC	TRBJ2-7	14	TRBD2	TRBV27	-